This T cell receptor (beta chain) derives from a study of CD8 T cells in ankylosing spondylitis. Whole-study findings and limits: Disease-linked clones were reportedly significantly enriched in matched ankylosing spondylitis synovial fluid. Several of the motif variants were reported before in synovial fluid and blood from reactive arthritis. Among TCR beta sequences, a motif of several highly homologous variants appeared characteristic of ankylosing spondylitis blood.

Each CDR3 protein gets one entry after TCRdb re-called the 5' RACE reads with MiXCR. The sample has under 300,000 distinct CDR3 sequences, roughly a tenth seen once. Remarks on this clonotype: Its antigen is not known.

V was pared by 5 bases and J by 7 bases, with 15 bases between. The CDR3 extends over 14 amino acids. Germline V gene data show CDR1 as MNHNS and CDR2 as SASEGT. This TCR derives from a male donor with ankylosing spondylitis or in good health (not recorded which). Sequencing was performed on blood, either unsorted or a sorted T cell fraction (not recorded which). The chain carries TRBV6-1 and TRBJ2-4, with D unresolved. The CDR3 spells CASSLRVAPNIQYF. CDR3 sequence (DNA): TGTGCCAGCAGTCTCCGGGTCGCTCCCAACATTCAGTACTTC.